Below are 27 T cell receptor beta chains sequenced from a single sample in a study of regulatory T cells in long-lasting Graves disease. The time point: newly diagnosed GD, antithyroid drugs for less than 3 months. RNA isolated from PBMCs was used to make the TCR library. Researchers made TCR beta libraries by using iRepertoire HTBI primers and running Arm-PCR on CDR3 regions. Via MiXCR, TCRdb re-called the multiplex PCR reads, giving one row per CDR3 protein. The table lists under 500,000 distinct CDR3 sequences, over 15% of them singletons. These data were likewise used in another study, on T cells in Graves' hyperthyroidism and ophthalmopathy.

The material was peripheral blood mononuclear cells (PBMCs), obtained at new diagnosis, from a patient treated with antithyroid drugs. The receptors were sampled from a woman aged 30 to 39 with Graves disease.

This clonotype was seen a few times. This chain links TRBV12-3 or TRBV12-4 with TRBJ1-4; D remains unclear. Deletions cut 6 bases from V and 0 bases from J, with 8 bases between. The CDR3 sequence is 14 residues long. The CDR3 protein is CASSTGTTNEKLFF. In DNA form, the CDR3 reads TGTGCCAGCAGCACCGGGACAACTAATGAAAAACTGTTTTTT.

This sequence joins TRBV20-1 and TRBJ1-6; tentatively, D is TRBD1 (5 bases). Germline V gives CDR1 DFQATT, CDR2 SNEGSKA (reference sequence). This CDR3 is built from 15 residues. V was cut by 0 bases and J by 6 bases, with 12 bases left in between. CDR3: CSARDQGGFNSPLHF. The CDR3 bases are TGCAGTGCTAGAGATCAGGGAGGGTTTAATTCACCCCTCCACTTT.

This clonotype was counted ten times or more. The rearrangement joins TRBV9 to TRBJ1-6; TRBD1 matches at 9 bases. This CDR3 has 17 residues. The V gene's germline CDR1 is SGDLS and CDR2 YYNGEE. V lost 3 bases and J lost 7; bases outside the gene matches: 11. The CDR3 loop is CASSANPGQGRNSPLHF. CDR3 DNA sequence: TGTGCCAGCAGCGCGAACCCGGGACAGGGCCGGAATTCACCCCTCCACTTT.

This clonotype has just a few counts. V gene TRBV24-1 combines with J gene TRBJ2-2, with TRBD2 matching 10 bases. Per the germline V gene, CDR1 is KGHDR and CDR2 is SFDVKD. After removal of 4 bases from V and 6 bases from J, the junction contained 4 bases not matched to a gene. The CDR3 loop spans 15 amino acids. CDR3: CATSDELAGPGELFF. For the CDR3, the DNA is TGTGCCACCAGTGACGAACTAGCGGGACCCGGGGAGCTGTTTTTT.

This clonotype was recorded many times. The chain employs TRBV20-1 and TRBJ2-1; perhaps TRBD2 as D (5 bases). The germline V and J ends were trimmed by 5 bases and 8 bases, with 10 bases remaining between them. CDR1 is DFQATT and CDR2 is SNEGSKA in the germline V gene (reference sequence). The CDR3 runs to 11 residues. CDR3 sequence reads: CSAWKLDEQFF. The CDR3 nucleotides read TGCAGTGCTTGGAAACTAGATGAGCAGTTCTTC.

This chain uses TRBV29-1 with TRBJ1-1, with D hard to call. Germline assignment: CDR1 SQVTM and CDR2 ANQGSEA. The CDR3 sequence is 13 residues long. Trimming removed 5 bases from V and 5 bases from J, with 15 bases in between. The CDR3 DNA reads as TGCAGCGTTCTGATGCAGATTCGGACTGAAGCTTTCTTT. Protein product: CSVLMQIRTEAFF.

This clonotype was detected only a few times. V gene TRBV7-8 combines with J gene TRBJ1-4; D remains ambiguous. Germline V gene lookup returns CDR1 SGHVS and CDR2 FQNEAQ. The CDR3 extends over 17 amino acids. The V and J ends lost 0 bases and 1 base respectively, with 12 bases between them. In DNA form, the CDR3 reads TGTGCCAGCAGCTTAGCGTTTGTTGGGAAAACTAATGAAAAACTGTTTTTT. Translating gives CASSLAFVGKTNEKLFF.

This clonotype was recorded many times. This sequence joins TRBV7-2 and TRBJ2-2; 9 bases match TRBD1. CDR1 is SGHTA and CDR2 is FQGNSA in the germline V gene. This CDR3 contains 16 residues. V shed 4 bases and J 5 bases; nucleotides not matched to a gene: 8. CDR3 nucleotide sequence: TGTGCCAGCAGCTCCGGGACAGGGATTTGGACCGGGGAGCTGTTTTTT. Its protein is CASSSGTGIWTGELFF.

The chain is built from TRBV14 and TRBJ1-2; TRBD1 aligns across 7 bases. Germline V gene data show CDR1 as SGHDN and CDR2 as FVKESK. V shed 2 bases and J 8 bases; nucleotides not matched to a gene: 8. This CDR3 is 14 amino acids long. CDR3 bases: TGTGCCAGCAGCCAATACAGGGGAGGGAGAGGCTACACCTTC. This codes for CASSQYRGGRGYTF.

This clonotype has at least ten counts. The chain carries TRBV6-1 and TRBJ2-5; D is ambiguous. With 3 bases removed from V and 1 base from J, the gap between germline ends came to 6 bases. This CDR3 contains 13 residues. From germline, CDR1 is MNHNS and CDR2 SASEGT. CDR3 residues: CASSERSQETQYF. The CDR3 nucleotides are TGTGCCAGCAGTGAGAGGAGCCAAGAGACCCAGTACTTC.

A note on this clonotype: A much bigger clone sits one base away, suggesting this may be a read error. CDR3 amino acids: CAWSVPSGRAVVEQYF. In nucleotides, the CDR3 is TGTGCCTGGAGTGTACCTAGCGGGAGGGCCGTGGTAGAGCAGTACTTC. The chain links TRBV30 to TRBJ2-5, with 12 bases aligning to TRBD2. CDR1 GTSNPN and CDR2 SVGIG come from the germline V gene (reference sequence). The CDR3 covers 16 residues. V dropped 0 bases and J dropped 11; count of bases not matched to a gene: 13.

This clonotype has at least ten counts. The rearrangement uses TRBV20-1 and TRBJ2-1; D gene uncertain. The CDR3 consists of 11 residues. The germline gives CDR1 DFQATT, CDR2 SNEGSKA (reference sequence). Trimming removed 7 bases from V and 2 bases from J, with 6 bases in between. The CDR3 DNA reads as TGCAGTGGCCCGACCTACAATGAGCAGTTCTTC. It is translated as CSGPTYNEQFF.

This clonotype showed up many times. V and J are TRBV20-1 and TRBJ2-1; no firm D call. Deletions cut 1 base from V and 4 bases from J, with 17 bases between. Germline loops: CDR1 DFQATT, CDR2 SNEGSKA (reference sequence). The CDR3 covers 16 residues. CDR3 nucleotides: TGCAGTGCTAGAGCCAAGATCGGACGAGATTACAATGAGCAGTTCTTC. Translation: CSARAKIGRDYNEQFF.

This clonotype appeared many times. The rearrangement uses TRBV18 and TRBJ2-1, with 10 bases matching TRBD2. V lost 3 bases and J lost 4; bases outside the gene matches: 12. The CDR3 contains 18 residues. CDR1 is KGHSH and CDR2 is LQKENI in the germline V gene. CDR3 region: CASSPRQIAGGVYNEQFF. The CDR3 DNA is TGTGCCAGCTCACCCCGCCAAATAGCGGGAGGAGTTTACAATGAGCAGTTCTTC.

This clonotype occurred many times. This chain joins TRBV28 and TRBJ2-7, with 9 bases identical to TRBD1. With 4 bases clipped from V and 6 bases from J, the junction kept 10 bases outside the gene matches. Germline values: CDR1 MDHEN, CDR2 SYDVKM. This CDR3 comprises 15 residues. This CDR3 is CASSSQGTGSSEQYF. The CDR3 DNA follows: TGTGCCAGCAGTTCACAGGGGACAGGGAGTTCCGAGCAGTACTTC.

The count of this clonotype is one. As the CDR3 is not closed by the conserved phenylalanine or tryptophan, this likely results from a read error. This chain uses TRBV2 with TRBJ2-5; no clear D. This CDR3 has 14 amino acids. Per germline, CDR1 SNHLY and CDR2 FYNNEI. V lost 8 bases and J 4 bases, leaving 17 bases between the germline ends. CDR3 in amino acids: CASAPGTAGETQYL. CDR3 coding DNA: TGTGCCAGCGCACCCGGTACGGCAGGAGAGACCCAGTACCTC.

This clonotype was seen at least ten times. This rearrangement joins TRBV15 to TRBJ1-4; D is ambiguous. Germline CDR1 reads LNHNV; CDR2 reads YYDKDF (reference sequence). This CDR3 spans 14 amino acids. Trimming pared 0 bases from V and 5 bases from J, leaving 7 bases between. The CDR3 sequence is CATSRDLGNEKLFF. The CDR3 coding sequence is TGTGCCACCAGCAGAGATCTTGGGAATGAAAAACTGTTTTTT.

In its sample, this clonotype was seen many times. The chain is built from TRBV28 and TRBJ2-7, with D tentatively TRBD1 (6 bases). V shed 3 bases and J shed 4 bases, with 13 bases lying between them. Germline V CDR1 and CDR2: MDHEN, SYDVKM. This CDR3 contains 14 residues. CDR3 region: CASSLDGTTYEQYF. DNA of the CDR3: TGTGCCAGCAGTTTGGACGGGACAACTTACGAGCAGTACTTC.

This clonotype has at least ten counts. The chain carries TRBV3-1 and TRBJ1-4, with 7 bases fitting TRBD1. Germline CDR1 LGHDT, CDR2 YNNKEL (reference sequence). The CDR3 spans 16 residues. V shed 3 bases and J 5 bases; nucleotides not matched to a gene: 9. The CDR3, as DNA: TGTGCCAGCAGCCACGCCTACAGGGGCAGAAATGAAAAACTGTTTTTT. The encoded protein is CASSHAYRGRNEKLFF.

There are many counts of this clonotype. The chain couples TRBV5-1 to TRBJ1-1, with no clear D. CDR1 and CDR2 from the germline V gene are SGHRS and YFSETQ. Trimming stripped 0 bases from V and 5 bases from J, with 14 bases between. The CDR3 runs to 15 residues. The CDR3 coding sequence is TGCGCCAGCAGCTTGGGAATCCGAGGGAGGACTGAAGCTTTCTTT. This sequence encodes CASSLGIRGRTEAFF.

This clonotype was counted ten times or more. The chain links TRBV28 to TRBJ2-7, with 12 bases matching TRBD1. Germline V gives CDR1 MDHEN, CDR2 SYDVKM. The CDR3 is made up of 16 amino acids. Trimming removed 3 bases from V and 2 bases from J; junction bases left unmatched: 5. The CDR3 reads CASSLLGTGGTYEQYF. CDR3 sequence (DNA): TGTGCCAGCAGTTTGCTTGGGACAGGGGGCACCTACGAGCAGTACTTC.

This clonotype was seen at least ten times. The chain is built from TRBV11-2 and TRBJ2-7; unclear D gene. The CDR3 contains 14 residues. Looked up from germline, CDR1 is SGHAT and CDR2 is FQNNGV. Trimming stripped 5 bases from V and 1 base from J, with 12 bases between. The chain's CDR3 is CASSLRTDSYEQYF. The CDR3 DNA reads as TGTGCCAGCAGCCTGAGGACGGATTCCTACGAGCAGTACTTC.

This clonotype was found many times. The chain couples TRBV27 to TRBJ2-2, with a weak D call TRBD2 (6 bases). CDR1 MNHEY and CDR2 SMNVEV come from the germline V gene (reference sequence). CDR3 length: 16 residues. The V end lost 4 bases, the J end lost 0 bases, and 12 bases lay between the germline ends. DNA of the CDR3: TGTGCCAGCAGTTCCCCGACTAGGACGAACACCGGGGAGCTGTTTTTT. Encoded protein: CASSSPTRTNTGELFF.

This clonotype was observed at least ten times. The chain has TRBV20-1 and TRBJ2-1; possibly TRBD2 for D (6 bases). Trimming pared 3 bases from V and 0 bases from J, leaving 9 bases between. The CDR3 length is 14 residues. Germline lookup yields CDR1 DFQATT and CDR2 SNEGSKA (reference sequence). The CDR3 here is CSASTGSSYNEQFF. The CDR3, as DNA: TGCAGTGCTAGTACCGGGAGCTCCTACAATGAGCAGTTCTTC.

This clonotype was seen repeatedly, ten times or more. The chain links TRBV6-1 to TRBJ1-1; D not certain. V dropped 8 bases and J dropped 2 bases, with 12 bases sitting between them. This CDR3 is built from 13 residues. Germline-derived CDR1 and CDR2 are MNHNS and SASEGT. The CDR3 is CASRQTLNTEAFF. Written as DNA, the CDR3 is TGTGCCAGCCGGCAAACCTTAAACACTGAAGCTTTCTTT.

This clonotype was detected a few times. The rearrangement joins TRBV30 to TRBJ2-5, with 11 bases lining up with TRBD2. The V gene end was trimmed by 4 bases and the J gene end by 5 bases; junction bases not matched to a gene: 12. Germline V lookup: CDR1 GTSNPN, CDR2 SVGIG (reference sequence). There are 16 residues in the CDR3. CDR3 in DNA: TGTGCCTGGACTGGACTAGCGGGCCGGTTCCGGGAGACCCAGTACTTC. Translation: CAWTGLAGRFRETQYF.

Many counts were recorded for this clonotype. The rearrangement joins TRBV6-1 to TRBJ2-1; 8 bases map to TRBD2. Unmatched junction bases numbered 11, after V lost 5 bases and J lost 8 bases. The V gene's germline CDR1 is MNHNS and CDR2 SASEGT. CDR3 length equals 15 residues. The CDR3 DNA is TGTGCCAGCAGTAAGCGAGCGGGAGCGGGGGATGAGCAGTTCTTC. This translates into CASSKRAGAGDEQFF.